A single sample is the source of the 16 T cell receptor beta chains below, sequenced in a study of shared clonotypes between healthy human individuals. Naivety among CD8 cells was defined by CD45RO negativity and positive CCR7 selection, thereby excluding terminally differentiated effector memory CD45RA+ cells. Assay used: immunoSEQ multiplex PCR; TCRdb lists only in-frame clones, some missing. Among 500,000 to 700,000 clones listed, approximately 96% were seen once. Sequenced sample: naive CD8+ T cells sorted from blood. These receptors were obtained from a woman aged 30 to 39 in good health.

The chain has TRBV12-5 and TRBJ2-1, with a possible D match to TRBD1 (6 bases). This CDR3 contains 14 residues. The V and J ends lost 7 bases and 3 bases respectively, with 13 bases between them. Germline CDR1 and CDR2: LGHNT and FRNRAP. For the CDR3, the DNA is TGTGCTAGTGCCAGACAGGAGCTCTACAATGAGCAGTTCTTC. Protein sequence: CASARQELYNEQFF.

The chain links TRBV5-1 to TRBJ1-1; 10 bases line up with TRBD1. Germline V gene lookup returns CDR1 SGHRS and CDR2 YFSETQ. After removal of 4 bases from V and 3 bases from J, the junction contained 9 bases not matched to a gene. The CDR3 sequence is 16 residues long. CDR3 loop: CASSARTGGQDTEAFF. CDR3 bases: TGCGCCAGCAGCGCGCGGACAGGGGGACAGGACACTGAAGCTTTCTTT.

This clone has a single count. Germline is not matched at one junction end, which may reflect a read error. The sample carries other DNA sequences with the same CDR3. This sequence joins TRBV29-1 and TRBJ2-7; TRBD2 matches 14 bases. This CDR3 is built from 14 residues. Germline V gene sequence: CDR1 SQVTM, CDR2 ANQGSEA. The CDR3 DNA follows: TGTAGCGTTGTGGAGGGACTAGCGGGAGTTGAGCAGTACTTC. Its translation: CSVVEGLAGVEQYF.

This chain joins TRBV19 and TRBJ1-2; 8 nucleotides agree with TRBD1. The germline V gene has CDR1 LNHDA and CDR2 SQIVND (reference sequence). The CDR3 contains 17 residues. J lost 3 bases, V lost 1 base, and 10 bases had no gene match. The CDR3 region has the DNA TGTGCCAGTAGTATAGTCGGTCCCGGGACAGGATACTATGGCTACACCTTC. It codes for CASSIVGPGTGYYGYTF.

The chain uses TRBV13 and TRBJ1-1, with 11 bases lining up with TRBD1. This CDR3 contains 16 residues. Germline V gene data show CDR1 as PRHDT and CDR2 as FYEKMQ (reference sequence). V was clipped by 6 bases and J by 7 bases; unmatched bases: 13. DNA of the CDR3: TGTGCCAGCAGTCCCTCTCTGGACAGGGGGCTGGGTGAAGCTTTCTTT. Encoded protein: CASSPSLDRGLGEAFF.

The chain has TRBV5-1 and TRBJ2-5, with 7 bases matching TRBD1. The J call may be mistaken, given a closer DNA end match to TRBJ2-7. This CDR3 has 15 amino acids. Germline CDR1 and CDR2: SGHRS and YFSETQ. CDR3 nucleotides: TGCGCCAGCAGCTTGGCACAGGGGAGCTCCTACGAGCAGTACTTC. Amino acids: CASSLAQGSSYEQYF.

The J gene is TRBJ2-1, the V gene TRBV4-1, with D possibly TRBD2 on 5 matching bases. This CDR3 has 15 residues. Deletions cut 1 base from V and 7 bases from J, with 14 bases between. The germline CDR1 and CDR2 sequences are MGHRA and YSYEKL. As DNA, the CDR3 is TGCGCCAGCAGCCAAGCGGCGGGCCCCTTGAATGAGCAGTTCTTC. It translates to CASSQAAGPLNEQFF.

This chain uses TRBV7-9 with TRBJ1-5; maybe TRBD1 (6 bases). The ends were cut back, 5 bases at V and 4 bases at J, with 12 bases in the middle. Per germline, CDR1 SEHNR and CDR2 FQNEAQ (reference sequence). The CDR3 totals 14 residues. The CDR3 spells CASSMDSKNQPQHF. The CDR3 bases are TGTGCCAGCAGCATGGACAGTAAGAATCAGCCCCAGCATTTT.

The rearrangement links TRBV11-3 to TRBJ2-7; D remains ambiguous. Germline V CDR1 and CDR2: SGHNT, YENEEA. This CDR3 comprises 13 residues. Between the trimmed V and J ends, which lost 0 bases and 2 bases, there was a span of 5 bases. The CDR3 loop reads CASSLETPYEQYF. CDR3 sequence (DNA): TGTGCCAGCAGCTTAGAAACCCCCTACGAGCAGTACTTC.

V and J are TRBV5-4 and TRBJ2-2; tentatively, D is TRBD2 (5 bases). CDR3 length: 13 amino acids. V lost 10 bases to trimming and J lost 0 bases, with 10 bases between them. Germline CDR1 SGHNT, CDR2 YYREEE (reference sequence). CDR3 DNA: TGTGCCCTTAGAGGGCCGAACACCGGGGAGCTGTTTTTT. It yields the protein CALRGPNTGELFF.

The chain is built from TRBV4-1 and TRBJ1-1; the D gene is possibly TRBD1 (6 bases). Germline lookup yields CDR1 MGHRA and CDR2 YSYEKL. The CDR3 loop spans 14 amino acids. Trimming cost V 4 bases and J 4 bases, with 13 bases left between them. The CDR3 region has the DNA TGCGCCAGCAGCCCCCGGACAGTTAGCACTGAAGCTTTCTTT. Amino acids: CASSPRTVSTEAFF.

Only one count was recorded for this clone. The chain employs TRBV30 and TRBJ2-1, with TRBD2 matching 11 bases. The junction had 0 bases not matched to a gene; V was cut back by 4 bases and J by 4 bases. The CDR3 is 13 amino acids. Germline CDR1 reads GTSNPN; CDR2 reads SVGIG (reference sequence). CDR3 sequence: CAWTSGGYNEQFF. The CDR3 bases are TGTGCCTGGACTAGCGGGGGGTACAATGAGCAGTTCTTC.

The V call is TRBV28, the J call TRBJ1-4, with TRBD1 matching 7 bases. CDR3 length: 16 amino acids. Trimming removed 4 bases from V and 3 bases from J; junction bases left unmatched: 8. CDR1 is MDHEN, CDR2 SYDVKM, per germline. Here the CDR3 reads CASSWGGTAPNEKLFF. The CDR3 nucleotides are TGTGCCAGCAGTTGGGGGGGGACAGCTCCTAATGAAAAACTGTTTTTT.

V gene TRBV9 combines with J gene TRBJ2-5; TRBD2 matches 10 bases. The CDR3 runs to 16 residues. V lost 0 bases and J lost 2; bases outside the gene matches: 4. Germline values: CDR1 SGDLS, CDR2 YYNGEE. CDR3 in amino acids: CASSVVSSGGQETQYF. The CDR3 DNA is TGTGCCAGCAGCGTAGTGTCTAGCGGGGGACAAGAGACCCAGTACTTC. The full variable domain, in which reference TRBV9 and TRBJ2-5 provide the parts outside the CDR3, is DSGVTQTPKHLITATGQRVTLRCSPRSGDLSVYWYQQSLDQGLQFLIQYYNGEERAKGNILERFSAQQFPDLHSELNLSSLELGDSALYFCASSVVSSGGQETQYFGPGTRLLVL.

CDR3 DNA sequence: TGTGCCAGCAGCCGGGACAGGGGGTCGCCGCCCCAGCATTTT. Translation: CASSRDRGSPPQHF. This chain uses TRBV27 with TRBJ1-5, with 11 bases matching TRBD1. After removal of 6 bases from V and 9 bases from J, the junction contained 7 bases not matched to a gene. CDR3 size: 14 residues. Per the germline V gene, CDR1 is MNHEY and CDR2 is SMNVEV (reference sequence).

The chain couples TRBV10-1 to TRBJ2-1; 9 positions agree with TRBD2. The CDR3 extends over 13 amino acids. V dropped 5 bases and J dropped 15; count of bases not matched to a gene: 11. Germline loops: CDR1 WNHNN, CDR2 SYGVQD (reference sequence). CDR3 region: CASSPTSGAVPFF. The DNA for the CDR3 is TGCGCCAGCAGTCCGACTAGCGGCGCGGTGCCGTTCTTC.